Listed here are 2 T cell receptor beta chains from one sample, sequenced in a study of T cell repertoires in cytomegalovirus infection. One entry per CDR3 protein results from TCRdb running MiXCR on the reads. Of 370,000 or so distinct CDR3 sequences listed, around a third are singletons. Their antigens remain unidentified. This material consisted of cultured PBMCs, taken from culture after CMV antigen stimulation. The receptor set was obtained from a human donor in good health (CMV status not recorded). Some clones in this sample may be carry-over from other donors' samples.

The chain joins TRBV12-3 or TRBV12-4 to TRBJ1-5; no firm D call. This CDR3 spans 17 amino acids. Trimming left V 2 bases short and J 0 bases short, with 14 bases between. The CDR3 sequence is CASSLRSAVNSNQPQHF. The CDR3 bases are TGTGCCAGCAGTTTAAGGTCGGCTGTGAATAGCAATCAGCCCCAGCATTTT.

This sequence joins TRBV11-2 and TRBJ2-1; TRBD2 matches at 14 bases. Germline trimming cut 5 bases from V and 5 bases from J; bases unmatched to any gene: 5. The CDR3 spans 16 residues. Germline-derived CDR1 and CDR2 are SGHAT and FQNNGV. For the CDR3, the DNA is TGTGCCAGCAGCGCGGGACTAGCGGGAGTCGACAATGAGCAGTTCTTC. Protein: CASSAGLAGVDNEQFF. The whole variable domain, filled in from reference TRBV11-2 and TRBJ2-1, reads EAGVAQSPRYKIIEKRQSVAFWCNPISGHATLYWYQQILGQGPKLLIQFQNNGVVDDSQLPKDRFSAERLKGVDSTLKIQPAKLEDSAVYLCASSAGLAGVDNEQFFGPGTRLTVL.